One and the same sample provided the 17 T cell receptor beta chains below, sequenced in a study of control samples from healthy donors and cancer patients. Assay: immunoSEQ multiplex PCR; the TCRdb copy retains only in-frame clones and omits some. The sample consists of around 180,000 clones, about 91% of them appearing once. The sequenced material came from blood. These receptors all stem from a woman in her thirties or forties in good health.

V usage is TRBV11-1 and J usage is TRBJ2-2; possible D gene TRBD2, 6 bases. Germline V lookup: CDR1 SGHAT, CDR2 FQDESV (reference sequence). Trimming left V 3 bases short and J 5 bases short, with 7 bases between. The CDR3 covers 13 residues. The CDR3 protein is CASSFGGTGELFF. CDR3 nucleotide sequence: TGTGCCAGCAGCTTTGGGGGGACCGGGGAGCTGTTTTTT.

V is TRBV5-8 and J is TRBJ1-3; 9 bases line up with TRBD1. Germline V lookup: CDR1 SGHTS, CDR2 YDEGEE. CDR3 length: 18 amino acids. The junction had 11 bases not matched to a gene; V was cut back by 3 bases and J by 1 base. The CDR3 DNA reads TGTGCCAGCAGCTCGGGGGGGACAGGGCCCCAATCTGGAAACACCATATATTTT. This codes for CASSSGGTGPQSGNTIYF.

Remarks on this clone: Additional DNA sequences in this sample encode the identical CDR3. The CDR3 DNA reads TGTGCCAGCAGTTCCGGGGGCTCCTACGAGCAGTACTTC. It translates to CASSSGGSYEQYF. V usage is TRBV6-5 and J usage is TRBJ2-7; a weak D match, TRBD2 (6 bases). From germline, CDR1 is MNHEY and CDR2 SVGAGI. The V end lost 4 bases, the J end lost 0 bases, and 7 bases lay between the germline ends. The CDR3 consists of 13 residues.

CDR3 sequence: CASSEELAAIYEQYF. The CDR3 coding sequence is TGCGCCAGCAGTGAAGAGCTAGCGGCCATTTACGAGCAGTACTTC. V and J are TRBV10-2 and TRBJ2-7; 7 nucleotides agree with TRBD2. CDR1 is WSHSY, CDR2 SAAADI, per germline. With 3 bases clipped from V and 4 bases from J, the junction kept 9 bases outside the gene matches. CDR3 size: 15 residues.

The chain is built from TRBV19 and TRBJ1-3; D may be TRBD1 (6 bases). Trimming took 4 bases from V and 2 from J, leaving 9 bases between them. The CDR3 length is 14 residues. CDR1 and CDR2 (germline): LNHDA, SQIVND (reference sequence). For the CDR3, the DNA is TGTGCCAGTAGTACGCACAGGGCTGGAAACACCATATATTTT. Its protein product is CASSTHRAGNTIYF. Variable domain in full (rest from reference TRBV19 and TRBJ1-3): DGGITQSPKYLFRKEGQNVTLSCEQNLNHDAMYWYRQDPGQGLRLIYYSQIVNDFQKGDIAEGYSVSREKKESFPLTVTSAQKNPTAFYLCASSTHRAGNTIYFGEGSWLTVV.

There are a few counts of this clone. The rearrangement links TRBV19 to TRBJ1-1, with D uncertain. CDR3 length: 14 residues. V was shortened by 8 bases and J by 1 base, with 14 bases between the two germline ends. The germline V gene has CDR1 LNHDA and CDR2 SQIVND (reference sequence). CDR3 loop: CASLTRPGNTEAFF. DNA for the CDR3: TGTGCCAGTCTGACCAGGCCTGGGAACACTGAAGCTTTCTTT.

This chain links TRBV6-2 or TRBV6-3 with TRBJ1-6; no clear D gene. V gave up 4 bases and J gave up 6 bases, with 7 bases separating them. This CDR3 contains 13 residues. Germline-derived CDR1 and CDR2 are MNHEY and SVGEGT. The CDR3 coding sequence is TGTGCCAGCAGTTTCGAGGGTAATTCACCCCTCCACTTT. It is translated as CASSFEGNSPLHF.

This sequence joins TRBV5-4 and TRBJ2-7, with TRBD2 matching over 9 bases. The germline gives CDR1 SGHNT, CDR2 YYREEE (reference sequence). V shed 5 bases, J shed 5 bases, and the junction held 14 bases outside the gene matches. The CDR3 sequence is 16 residues long. The CDR3 loop reads CASSLFMSGGLDEQYF. The CDR3 DNA reads as TGTGCCAGCAGTTTATTTATGAGCGGGGGGCTAGACGAGCAGTACTTC.

J is TRBJ2-5 and V is TRBV5-4; D is ambiguous. This CDR3 has 14 amino acids. Trimming stripped 2 bases from V and 0 bases from J, with 8 bases between. Germline loops: CDR1 SGHNT, CDR2 YYREEE (reference sequence). The DNA of the CDR3 is TGTGCCAGCAGCTTTCATACAAACCAAGAGACCCAGTACTTC. It codes for CASSFHTNQETQYF.

The table lists this clone with a count of one. V is TRBV5-1 and J is TRBJ1-5, with D uncertain. The germline V gene encodes CDR1 SGHRS and CDR2 YFSETQ. Trimming removed 0 bases at V and 3 bases at J, with 10 bases between. This CDR3 is built from 15 residues. CDR3 residues: CASSLAGDNNQPQHF. The CDR3 DNA follows: TGCGCCAGCAGCTTGGCCGGGGATAACAATCAGCCCCAGCATTTT.

The CDR3: CASSLNPENQPQHF. CDR3 nucleotide sequence: TGTGCCAGCAGTTTAAATCCCGAGAATCAGCCCCAGCATTTT. The genes are TRBV27 and TRBJ1-5; D call uncertain. Germline CDR1 and CDR2: MNHEY and SMNVEV (reference sequence). Trimming pared 2 bases from V and 4 bases from J, leaving 9 bases between. The CDR3 is 14 amino acids.

This chain connects TRBV7-9 to TRBJ1-2; D is undetermined. There are 15 residues in the CDR3. V lost 7 bases and J 2 bases, leaving 17 bases between the germline ends. The germline V gene encodes CDR1 SEHNR and CDR2 FQNEAQ (reference sequence). The CDR3 loop is CASNEGLIGNYGYTF. The CDR3 region has the DNA TGTGCCAGCAACGAGGGCCTAATAGGGAACTATGGCTACACCTTC.

The chain has TRBV4-1 and TRBJ1-4; no reliable D call. Germline V lookup: CDR1 MGHRA, CDR2 YSYEKL. The CDR3 is 14 amino acids. Trimming took off 2 bases at V and 7 bases at J, with 11 bases between the two ends. The CDR3 sequence: CASSQTGQAEKLFF. CDR3 DNA sequence: TGCGCCAGCAGCCAAACCGGGCAGGCTGAAAAACTGTTTTTT.

The sample holds a few counts of this clone. This chain links TRBV15 with TRBJ2-1; the match to TRBD2 covers 8 bases. V trimming: 3 bases; J trimming: 6 bases; junction bases outside the gene matches: 19. Germline V lookup: CDR1 LNHNV, CDR2 YYDKDF (reference sequence). The CDR3 spans 19 residues. The CDR3, as DNA: TGTGCCACCAGCAGGGATCGGGCGGGGGGCTATGACTTTGGCAATGAGCAGTTCTTC. It is translated as CATSRDRAGGYDFGNEQFF.

The rearrangement joins TRBV10-3 to TRBJ1-1; TRBD1 aligns across 7 bases. The trim removed 6 bases at V and 4 bases at J, leaving 17 bases unmatched. CDR1 is ENHRY and CDR2 is SYGVKD in the germline V gene. This CDR3 is built from 17 residues. In DNA, the CDR3 is TGTGCCATCAGCGTACCTCCAGACAACAGGGGAGGCACTGAAGCTTTCTTT. Translating gives CAISVPPDNRGGTEAFF.

The gene calls are TRBV15 and TRBJ1-1, with TRBD1 matching over 8 bases. The CDR3 loop spans 13 amino acids. Germline CDR1 LNHNV, CDR2 YYDKDF (reference sequence). The ends lost 5 bases at V and 4 bases at J; junction bases unmatched: 3. CDR3 bases: TGTGCCACCAGCCTCGGACAGGGCACTGAAGCTTTCTTT. Encoded protein: CATSLGQGTEAFF.

V is TRBV4-1 and J is TRBJ2-7; D is unresolved. This CDR3 is built from 14 residues. CDR1 is MGHRA and CDR2 is YSYEKL in the germline V gene. Trimming took 5 bases from V and 0 from J, leaving 11 bases between them. The chain's CDR3 is CASSAQIISYEQYF. The CDR3 nucleotides are TGCGCCAGCAGCGCCCAGATTATCTCCTACGAGCAGTACTTC.